The clone carrying this T cell receptor beta chain appeared many times. The antigen is not known. The entry originates in a study of T cells in Graves' hyperthyroidism and ophthalmopathy. Using RNA transcripts as the source, TCR beta CDR3 regions were amplified. The TCR CDR3 first-round RT-PCR relied on the HTBI primer set. In TCRdb, the multiplex PCR reads were re-called with MiXCR into one record per CDR3 protein. The sample lists 270,000 or so distinct CDR3 sequences, approximately 16% occurring once. Findings of the study overall: A model of 13 V-J pairs discriminated ophthalmopathy from stable hyperthyroidism.

Researchers barred patients who had uncontrolled infection, other autoimmune disease, pregnancy or lactation. Sample: blood. This sequence was found in a woman in her 50s with Graves' hyperthyroidism that later progressed to Graves' ophthalmopathy.

CDR3 protein: CASHNGRTSYEQYF. In nucleotides, the CDR3 is TGCGCCAGCCACAACGGGAGGACCTCCTACGAGCAGTACTTC. The rearrangement links TRBV5-1 to TRBJ2-7; 7 nucleotides line up with TRBD2. Germline CDR1 reads SGHRS; CDR2 reads YFSETQ. The length of the CDR3 is 14 residues. J was trimmed by 0 bases and V by 7 bases; bases with no gene match: 7.